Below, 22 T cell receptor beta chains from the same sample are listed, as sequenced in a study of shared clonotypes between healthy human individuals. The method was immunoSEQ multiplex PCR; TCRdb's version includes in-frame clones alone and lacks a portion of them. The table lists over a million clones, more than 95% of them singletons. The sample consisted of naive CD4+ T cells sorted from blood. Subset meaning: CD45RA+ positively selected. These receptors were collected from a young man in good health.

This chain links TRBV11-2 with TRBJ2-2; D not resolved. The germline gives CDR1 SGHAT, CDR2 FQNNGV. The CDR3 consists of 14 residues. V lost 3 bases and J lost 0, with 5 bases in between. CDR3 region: CASSFGANTGELFF. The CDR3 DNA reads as TGTGCCAGCAGCTTCGGAGCGAACACCGGGGAGCTGTTTTTT.

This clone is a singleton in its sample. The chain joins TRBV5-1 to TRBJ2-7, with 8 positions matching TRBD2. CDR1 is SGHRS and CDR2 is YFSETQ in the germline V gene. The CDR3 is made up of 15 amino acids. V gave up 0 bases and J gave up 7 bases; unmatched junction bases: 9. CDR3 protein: CASSLDGRTSREQYF. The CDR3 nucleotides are TGCGCCAGCAGCTTGGATGGGAGGACTAGCCGAGAGCAGTACTTC. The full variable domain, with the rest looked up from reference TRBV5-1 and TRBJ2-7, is KAGVTQTPRYLIKTRGQQVTLSCSPISGHRSVSWYQQTPGQGLQFLFEYFSETQRNKGNFPGRFSGRQFSNSRSEMNVSTLELGDSALYLCASSLDGRTSREQYFGPGTRLTVT.

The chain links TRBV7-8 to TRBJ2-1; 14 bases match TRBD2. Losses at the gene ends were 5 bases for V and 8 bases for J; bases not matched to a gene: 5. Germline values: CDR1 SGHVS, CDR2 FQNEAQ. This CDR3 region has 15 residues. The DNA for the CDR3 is TGTGCCAGCAGCCCCCGACTAGCGGGGGGGGATGAGCAGTTCTTC. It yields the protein CASSPRLAGGDEQFF.

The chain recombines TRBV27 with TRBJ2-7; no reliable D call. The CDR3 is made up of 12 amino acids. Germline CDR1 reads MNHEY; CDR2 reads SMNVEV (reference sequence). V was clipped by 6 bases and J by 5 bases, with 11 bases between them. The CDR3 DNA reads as TGTGCCAGCAGGACAAAGCGAAACGAGCAGTACTTC. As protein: CASRTKRNEQYF.

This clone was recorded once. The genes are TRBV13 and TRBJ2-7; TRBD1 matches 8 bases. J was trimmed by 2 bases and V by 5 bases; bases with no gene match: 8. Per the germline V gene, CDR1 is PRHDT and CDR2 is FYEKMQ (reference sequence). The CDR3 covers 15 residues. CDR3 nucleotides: TGTGCCAGCAGCCCACGGACAGGGACACCCTACGAGCAGTACTTC. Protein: CASSPRTGTPYEQYF.

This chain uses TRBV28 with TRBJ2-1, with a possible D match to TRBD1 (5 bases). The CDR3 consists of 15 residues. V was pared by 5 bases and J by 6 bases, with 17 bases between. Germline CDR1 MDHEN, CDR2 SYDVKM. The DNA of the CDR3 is TGTGCCAGCAGTGCCCCGGGCAGGGAAGGCAATGAGCAGTTCTTC. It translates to CASSAPGREGNEQFF. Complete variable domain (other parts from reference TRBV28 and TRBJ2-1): DVKVTQSSRYLVKRTGEKVFLECVQDMDHENMFWYRQDPGLGLRLIYFSYDVKMKEKGDIPEGYSVSREKKERFSLILESASTNQTSMYLCASSAPGREGNEQFFGPGTRLTVL.

The CDR3 bases are TGTGCCATCAGTGAGTCGACCGGGACGGCATCCTACGAGCAGTACTTC. Its protein is CAISESTGTASYEQYF. V gene TRBV10-3 combines with J gene TRBJ2-7; D may correspond to TRBD1 or TRBD2 (5 bases each). The length of the CDR3 is 16 residues. Trimming pared 0 bases from V and 1 base from J, leaving 13 bases between. Germline values: CDR1 ENHRY, CDR2 SYGVKD.

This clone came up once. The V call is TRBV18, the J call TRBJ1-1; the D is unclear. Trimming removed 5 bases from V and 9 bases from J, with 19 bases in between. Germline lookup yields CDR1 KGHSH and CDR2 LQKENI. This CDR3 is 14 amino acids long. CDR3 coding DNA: TGTGCCAGCTCAGGCTATTTTGGGGAGGAAAAAGCTTTCTTT. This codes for CASSGYFGEEKAFF.

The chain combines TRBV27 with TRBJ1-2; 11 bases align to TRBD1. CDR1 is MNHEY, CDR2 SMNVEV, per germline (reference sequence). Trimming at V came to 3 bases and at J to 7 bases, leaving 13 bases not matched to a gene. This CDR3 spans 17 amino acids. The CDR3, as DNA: TGTGCCAGCAGTTTGTCCCCGGGACAGGGGGTGCCGGGTGGCTACACCTTC. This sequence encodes CASSLSPGQGVPGGYTF.

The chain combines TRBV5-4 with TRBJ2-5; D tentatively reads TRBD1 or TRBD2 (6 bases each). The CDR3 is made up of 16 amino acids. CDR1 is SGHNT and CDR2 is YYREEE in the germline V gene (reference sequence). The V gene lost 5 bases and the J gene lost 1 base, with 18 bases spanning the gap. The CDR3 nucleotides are TGTGCCAGCAGGGAGGGGGGCTCGGGGTCCCAAGAGACCCAGTACTTC. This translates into CASREGGSGSQETQYF. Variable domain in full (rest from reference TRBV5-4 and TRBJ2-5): ETGVTQSPTHLIKTRGQQVTLRCSSQSGHNTVSWYQQALGQGPQFIFQYYREEENGRGNFPPRFSGLQFPNYSSELNVNALELDDSALYLCASREGGSGSQETQYFGPGTRLLVL.

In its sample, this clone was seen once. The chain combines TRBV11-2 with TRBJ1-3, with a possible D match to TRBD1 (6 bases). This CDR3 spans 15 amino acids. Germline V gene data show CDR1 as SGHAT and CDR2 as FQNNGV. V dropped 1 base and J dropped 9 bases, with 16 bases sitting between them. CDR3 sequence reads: CASSLGGGNLATIYF. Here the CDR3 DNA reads TGTGCCAGCAGCTTAGGAGGGGGTAATCTCGCCACCATATATTTT.

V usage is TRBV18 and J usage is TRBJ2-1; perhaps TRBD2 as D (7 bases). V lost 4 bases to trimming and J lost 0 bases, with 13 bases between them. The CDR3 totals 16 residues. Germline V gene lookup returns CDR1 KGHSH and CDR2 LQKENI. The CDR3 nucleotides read TGTGCCAGCTCACAGCTAGCGGACAGCTCCTACAATGAGCAGTTCTTC. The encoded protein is CASSQLADSSYNEQFF.

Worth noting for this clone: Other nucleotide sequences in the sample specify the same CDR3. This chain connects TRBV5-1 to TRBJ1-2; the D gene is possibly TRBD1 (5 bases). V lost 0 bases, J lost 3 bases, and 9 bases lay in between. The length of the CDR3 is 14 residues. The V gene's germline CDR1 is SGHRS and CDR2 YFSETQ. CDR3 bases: TGCGCCAGCAGCTTGGCGCGGGGCGACTATGGCTACACCTTC. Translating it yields CASSLARGDYGYTF.

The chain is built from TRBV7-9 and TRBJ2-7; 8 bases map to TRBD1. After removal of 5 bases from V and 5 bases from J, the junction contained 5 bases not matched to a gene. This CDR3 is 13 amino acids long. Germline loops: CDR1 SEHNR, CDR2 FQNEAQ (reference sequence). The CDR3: CASSRDRLHEQYF. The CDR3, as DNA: TGTGCCAGCAGCCGGGACAGGCTCCACGAGCAGTACTTC.

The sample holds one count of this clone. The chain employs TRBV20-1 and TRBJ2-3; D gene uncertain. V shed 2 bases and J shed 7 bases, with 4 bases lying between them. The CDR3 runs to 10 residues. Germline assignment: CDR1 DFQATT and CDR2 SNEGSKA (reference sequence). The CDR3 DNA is TGCAGTGCTAGATCCAATACGCAGTATTTT. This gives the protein CSARSNTQYF.

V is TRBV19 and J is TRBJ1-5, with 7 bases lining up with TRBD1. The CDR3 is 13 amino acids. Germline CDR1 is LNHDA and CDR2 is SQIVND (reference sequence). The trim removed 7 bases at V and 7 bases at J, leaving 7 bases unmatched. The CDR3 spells CASNDRDGQPQHF. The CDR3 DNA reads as TGTGCCAGTAACGACAGGGACGGACAGCCCCAGCATTTT.

The CDR3 reads CSVPGQITDTQYF. CDR3 DNA: TGCAGCGTACCGGGACAAATCACAGATACGCAGTATTTT. V is TRBV29-1 and J is TRBJ2-3; possibly TRBD1 for D (6 bases). Trimming cost V 6 bases and J 2 bases, with 12 bases left between them. The CDR3 spans 13 residues. Germline assignment: CDR1 SQVTM and CDR2 ANQGSEA.

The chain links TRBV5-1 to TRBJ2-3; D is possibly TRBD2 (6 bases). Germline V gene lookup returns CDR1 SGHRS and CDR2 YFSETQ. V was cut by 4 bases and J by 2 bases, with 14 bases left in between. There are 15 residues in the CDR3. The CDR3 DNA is TGCGCCAGCAGCCAACGGACTACCTTCACAGATACGCAGTATTTT. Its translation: CASSQRTTFTDTQYF.

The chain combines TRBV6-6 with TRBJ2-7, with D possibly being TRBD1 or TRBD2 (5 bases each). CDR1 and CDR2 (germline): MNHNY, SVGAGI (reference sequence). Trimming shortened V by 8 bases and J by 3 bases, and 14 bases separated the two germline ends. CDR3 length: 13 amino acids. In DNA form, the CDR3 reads TGTGCCAGCCTTGGGGGACGTCACTACGAGCAGTACTTC. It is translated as CASLGGRHYEQYF.

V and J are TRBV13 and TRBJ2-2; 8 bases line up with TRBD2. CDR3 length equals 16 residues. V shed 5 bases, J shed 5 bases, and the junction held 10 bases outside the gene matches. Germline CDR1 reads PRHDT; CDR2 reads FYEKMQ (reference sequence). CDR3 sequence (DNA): TGTGCCAGCAGCCGTTTACGGGAGGGAGGGACCGGGGAGCTGTTTTTT. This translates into CASSRLREGGTGELFF. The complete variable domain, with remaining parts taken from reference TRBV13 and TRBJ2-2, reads AAGVIQSPRHLIKEKRETATLKCYPIPRHDTVYWYQQGPGQDPQFLISFYEKMQSDKGSIPDRFSAQQFSDYHSELNMSSLELGDSALYFCASSRLREGGTGELFFGEGSRLTVL.

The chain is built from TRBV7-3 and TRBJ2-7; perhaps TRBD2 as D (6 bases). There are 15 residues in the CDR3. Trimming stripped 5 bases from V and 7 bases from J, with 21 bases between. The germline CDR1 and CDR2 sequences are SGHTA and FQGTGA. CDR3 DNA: TGTGCCAGCAGCCCAGCCCCGACTAGTACTTGGGAGCAGTACTTC. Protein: CASSPAPTSTWEQYF.

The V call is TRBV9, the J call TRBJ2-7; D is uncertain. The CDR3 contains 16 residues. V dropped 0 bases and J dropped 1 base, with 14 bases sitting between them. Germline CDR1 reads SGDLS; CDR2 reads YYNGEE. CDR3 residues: CASSVGLAALSYEQYF. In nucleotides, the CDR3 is TGTGCCAGCAGCGTAGGACTTGCGGCTTTATCCTACGAGCAGTACTTC.